Following are 12 T cell receptor beta chains from one sample sequenced in a study of T cell responses to AZD1222 COVID-19 vaccine. Sequenced by immunoSEQ multiplex PCR; TCRdb stores in-frame clones only, minus some. The data contain about 46,000 clones, about 90% of them singletons. The sample in question was peripheral blood, obtained 28 days after the second AZD1222 dose. These receptors originate from an adult who received the AZD1222 COVID-19 vaccine.

This clone was found once. V usage is TRBV2 and J usage is TRBJ2-7, with a weak D call TRBD2 (6 bases). This CDR3 contains 15 residues. V lost 4 bases and J 0 bases, leaving 13 bases between the germline ends. Germline V gene sequence: CDR1 SNHLY, CDR2 FYNNEI. The CDR3 region is CASSVGPGSSYEQYF. CDR3 DNA sequence: TGTGCCAGCAGTGTGGGACCCGGGAGCTCCTACGAGCAGTACTTC.

The CDR3 DNA follows: TGTGCCAGCAGTGGCGGGTGGTTGGAGACCCAGTACTTC. Amino acid sequence: CASSGGWLETQYF. The chain is built from TRBV13 and TRBJ2-5, with D possibly matching TRBD2 (5 bases). Germline V gene lookup returns CDR1 PRHDT and CDR2 FYEKMQ (reference sequence). This CDR3 has 13 amino acids. Trimming removed 6 bases from V and 5 bases from J, with 13 bases in between.

The chain couples TRBV5-1 to TRBJ2-5; D gene uncertain. Germline-derived CDR1 and CDR2 are SGHRS and YFSETQ. The CDR3 is made up of 12 amino acids. V shed 0 bases and J shed 5 bases, with 5 bases lying between them. The CDR3 bases are TGCGCCAGCAGCTTGGTGGGTGAGACCCAGTACTTC. This gives the protein CASSLVGETQYF.

The chain employs TRBV20-1 and TRBJ1-5; D is uncertain. This CDR3 spans 13 amino acids. Trimming took off 3 bases at V and 6 bases at J, with 12 bases between the two ends. CDR1 and CDR2 (germline): DFQATT, SNEGSKA (reference sequence). The CDR3 DNA sequence: TGCAGTGCTAGTTTGGGTTGGGGTCAGCCCCAGCATTTT. Translated: CSASLGWGQPQHF.

Only a few counts were recorded for this clone. The chain is built from TRBV10-1 and TRBJ2-2; TRBD1 is a possible D gene (5 bases). This CDR3 is 13 amino acids long. Germline V gives CDR1 WNHNN, CDR2 SYGVQD (reference sequence). The V end lost 4 bases, the J end lost 8 bases, and 11 bases lay between the germline ends. The CDR3 DNA sequence: TGCGCCAGCAGTGGATCAGGGTCAGGGGAGCTGTTTTTT. Translation: CASSGSGSGELFF.

J is TRBJ2-1 and V is TRBV4-3, with 14 positions matching TRBD2. CDR1 LGHNA and CDR2 YSLEER come from the germline V gene. The junction had 15 bases not matched to a gene; V was cut back by 5 bases and J by 9 bases. The length of the CDR3 is 18 residues. DNA for the CDR3: TGCGCCAGCAGCTCAAGACACGCCGGGACTAGCGGGAGTGGTGAGCAGTTCTTC. This codes for CASSSRHAGTSGSGEQFF.

CDR3 in amino acids: CASSLAWVGEGIYNEQFF. CDR3 coding DNA: TGTGCCAGCAGCTTGGCCTGGGTGGGAGAAGGGATTTACAATGAGCAGTTCTTC. The chain employs TRBV5-4 and TRBJ2-1; the D gene is possibly TRBD2 (5 bases). The V gene's germline CDR1 is SGHNT and CDR2 YYREEE (reference sequence). Trimming cost V 0 bases and J 4 bases, with 20 bases left between them. This CDR3 is built from 18 residues. The full variable domain, its missing parts supplied by reference TRBV5-4 and TRBJ2-1, is ETGVTQSPTHLIKTRGQQVTLRCSSQSGHNTVSWYQQALGQGPQFIFQYYREEENGRGNFPPRFSGLQFPNYSSELNVNALELDDSALYLCASSLAWVGEGIYNEQFFGPGTRLTVL.

The chain recombines TRBV5-1 with TRBJ2-7; TRBD1 is a possible D gene (5 bases). Germline CDR1 SGHRS, CDR2 YFSETQ. The CDR3 covers 15 residues. The V end was cut by 3 bases, the J end by 0 bases, with 13 bases between. This CDR3 reads CASSSRQTLSYEQYF. As DNA, the CDR3 is TGCGCCAGCAGCTCTCGACAGACACTCTCCTACGAGCAGTACTTC.

The gene calls are TRBV6-5 and TRBJ1-6; no firm D call. Germline V gene sequence: CDR1 MNHEY, CDR2 SVGAGI. V lost 7 bases to trimming and J lost 3 bases, with 10 bases between them. The CDR3 length is 14 residues. In DNA form, the CDR3 reads TGTGCCAGCACCACCGGGAACTATAATTCACCCCTCCACTTT. This codes for CASTTGNYNSPLHF.

The rearrangement uses TRBV6-5 and TRBJ2-7; TRBD1 matches 7 bases. The length of the CDR3 is 13 residues. Germline CDR1 MNHEY, CDR2 SVGAGI. V shed 0 bases, J shed 6 bases, and the junction held 2 bases outside the gene matches. CDR3 loop: CASSYSDRVEQYF. CDR3 in DNA: TGTGCCAGCAGTTACTCAGACAGGGTCGAGCAGTACTTC.

The genes are TRBV25-1 and TRBJ2-1, with 10 bases that match TRBD2. The V segment lost 4 bases and the J segment 5 bases; nucleotides outside the gene matches: 5. Looked up from germline, CDR1 is MGHDK and CDR2 is SYGVNS. The CDR3 runs 15 residues. The CDR3 DNA reads TGTGCCAGCAGTGTACTAGCGGGATCTCACAATGAGCAGTTCTTC. Encoded protein: CASSVLAGSHNEQFF.

The CDR3 region is CASSVAPTGGNTIYF. CDR3 nucleotide sequence: TGTGCCAGCAGCGTAGCACCCACCGGGGGAAACACCATATATTTT. The genes are TRBV9 and TRBJ1-3; D is unclear. Per the germline V gene, CDR1 is SGDLS and CDR2 is YYNGEE. V was pared by 0 bases and J by 4 bases, with 11 bases between. The CDR3 is 15 amino acids.